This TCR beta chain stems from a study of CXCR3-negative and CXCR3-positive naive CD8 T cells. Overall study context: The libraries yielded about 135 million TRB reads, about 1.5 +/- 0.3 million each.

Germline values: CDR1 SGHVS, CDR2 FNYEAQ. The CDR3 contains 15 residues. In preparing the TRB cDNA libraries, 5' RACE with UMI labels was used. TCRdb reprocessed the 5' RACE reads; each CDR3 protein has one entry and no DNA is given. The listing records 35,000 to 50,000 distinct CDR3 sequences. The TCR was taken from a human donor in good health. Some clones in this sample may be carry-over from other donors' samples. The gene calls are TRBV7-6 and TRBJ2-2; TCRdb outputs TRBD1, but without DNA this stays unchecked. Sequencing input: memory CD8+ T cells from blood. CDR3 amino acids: CASSHPLTGSGELFF.